These T cell receptor beta chains were read from a single sample in a study of blood T cell repertoires in COVID-19. Measured with immunoSEQ multiplex PCR; TCRdb has only the in-frame clones, and not every one. The top ten clones hold over 4.5% of a sample with approximately 44,000 clones, around 88% of them seen once. The sample comprised peripheral blood. The receptors come from a human donor in a cohort sampled during active COVID-19. CDR3s include the opening cysteine and the closing phenylalanine or tryptophan. Each record gives: V gene, J gene, D gene, clone size, CDR3 DNA, CDR3 protein. The D gene is left open where the match is weak. Size is omitted from some rows. Given values are once, few, many or a class for expanded clones.

TRBV9	TRBJ1-4	-	once	TGTGCCAGCAGCGTATCCCCGACACCTGAAAAATTGTTTTTT	CASSVSPTPEKLFF
TRBV4-1	TRBJ1-2	TRBD1	once	TGCGCCAGCAGCACCGGACAGGGCGCAATCTATGGCTACACCTTC	CASSTGQGAIYGYTF
TRBV7-3	TRBJ2-3	TRBD2	few	TGTGCCAGCAGCTTAGCGGGGGGGTCGGCAGATACGCAGTATTTT	CASSLAGGSADTQYF
TRBV2	TRBJ1-5	-	-	TGTGCCAGCGTGGACAGCCCGAATCAGCCCCAGCATTTT	CASVDSPNQPQHF
TRBV2	TRBJ2-1	TRBD1	-	TGTGCCAGCAATTCGAACCGGGACAGGGGGTATGAGCAGTTCTTC	CASNSNRDRGYEQFF
TRBV7-9	TRBJ1-2	-	-	TGTGCCAGCAGCGATACAGAGTTCTATGGCTACACCTTC	CASSDTEFYGYTF
TRBV7-2	TRBJ2-3	TRBD2	-	TGTGCCAGCAGTGCTAGCGGGCTCAGCACAGATACGCAGTATTTT	CASSASGLSTDTQYF
TRBV4-1	TRBJ2-7	TRBD1	-	TGCGCCAGCAGCCATCCAAGAAAAAAGGGACAGGGGGCGGACGAGCAGTACTTC	CASSHPRKKGQGADEQYF
TRBV6-6	TRBJ1-6	-	few	TGTGCCAGCAGTTACTCCGATTCACCCCTCCACTTT	CASSYSDSPLHF
TRBV6-6	TRBJ1-1	TRBD1	few	TGTGCCAGCAGTTGGGGACAGGGGGGGACTGAAGCTTTCTTT	CASSWGQGGTEAFF
TRBV6-5	TRBJ1-2	TRBD1	-	TGTGCCAGCAGAAGGACAGGGGGGATGGATGGCTACACCTTC	CASRRTGGMDGYTF
TRBV5-5	TRBJ1-5	-	-	TGTGCCAGCAGCCCACGGTCAGGGGAAGGTCAGCCCCAGCATTTT	CASSPRSGEGQPQHF
TRBV7-9	TRBJ1-1	-	few	TGTGCCAGCAGCCCACAAAATAAGTGGAACACTGAAGCTTTCTTT	CASSPQNKWNTEAFF
TRBV6-5	TRBJ1-6	TRBD1	-	TGTGCCAGCAGAGGACAGGGTGGTTCACCCCTCCACTTT	CASRGQGGSPLHF
TRBV18	TRBJ1-5	-	-	TGTGCCAGCGCCAGGGGAGCCGAAAAGGGGTTTGGCAATCAGCCCCAGCATTTT	CASARGAEKGFGNQPQHF
TRBV19	TRBJ2-1	TRBD2	-	TGTGCCAGTAGTATCCAGACTAGCGGGGGTTACAATGAGCAGTTCTTC	CASSIQTSGGYNEQFF
TRBV29-1	TRBJ1-3	TRBD1	-	TGCAGCGTGGGGACAGGTTCTGCTGGAAACACCATATATTTT	CSVGTGSAGNTIYF
TRBV10-2	TRBJ2-3	TRBD2	-	TGCGCCAGCACCGTTAGCGGGGGGGCCAGAGATACGCAGTATTTT	CASTVSGGARDTQYF